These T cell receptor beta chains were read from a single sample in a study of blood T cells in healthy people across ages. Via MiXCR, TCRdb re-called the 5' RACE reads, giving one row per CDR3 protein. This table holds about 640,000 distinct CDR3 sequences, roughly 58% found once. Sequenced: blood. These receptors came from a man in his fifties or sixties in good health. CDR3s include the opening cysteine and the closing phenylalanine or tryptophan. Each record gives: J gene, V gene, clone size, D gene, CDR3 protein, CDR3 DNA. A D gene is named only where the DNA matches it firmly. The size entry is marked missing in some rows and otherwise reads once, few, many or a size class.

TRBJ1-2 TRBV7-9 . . CASSLAQGRGYTF TGTGCCAGCAGCTTAGCGCAAGGGAGAGGCTACACCTTC
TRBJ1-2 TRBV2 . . CASSEGGYYGYTF TGTGCCAGCAGTGAGGGTGGTTACTATGGCTACACCTTC
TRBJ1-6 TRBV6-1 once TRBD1 CASPSRDSDNSPLHF TGTGCCAGCCCGAGCCGGGACAGTGATAATTCACCCCTCCACTTT
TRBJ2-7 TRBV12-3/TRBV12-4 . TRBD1 CASSSGDSWYEQYF TGTGCCAGCAGTTCCGGGGACAGCTGGTACGAGCAGTACTTC
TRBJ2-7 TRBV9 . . CASSVRAGQTYEQYF TGTGCCAGCAGCGTCAGGGCGGGACAGACCTACGAGCAGTACTTC
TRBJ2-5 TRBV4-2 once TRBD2 CASSQLGLAGIQETQYF TGTGCCAGCAGCCAACTCGGACTAGCGGGTATTCAAGAGACCCAGTACTTC
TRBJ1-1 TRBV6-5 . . CASSYSRDEAFF TGTGCCAGCAGTTACTCGCGGGATGAAGCTTTCTTT
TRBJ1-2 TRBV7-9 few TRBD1 CASSAGQGGYTF TGTGCCAGCAGCGCAGGACAGGGTGGCTACACCTTC
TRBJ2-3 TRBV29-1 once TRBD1 CSANRGGPDTQYF TGCAGCGCAAACAGGGGTGGTCCAGATACGCAGTATTTT
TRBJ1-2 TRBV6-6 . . CASSKQDNYGYTF TGTGCCAGCAGTAAACAAGATAACTATGGCTACACCTTC
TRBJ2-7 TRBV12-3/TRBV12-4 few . CASSSGVGAYEQYF TGTGCCAGCAGTTCAGGGGTAGGGGCCTACGAGCAGTACTTC
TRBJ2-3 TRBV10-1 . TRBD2 CASSEGSGADTQYF TGCGCCAGCAGTGAAGGTAGCGGGGCAGATACGCAGTATTTT
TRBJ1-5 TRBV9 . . CASSVGIYSNQPQHF TGTGCCAGCAGCGTTGGAATCTATAGCAATCAGCCCCAGCATTTT
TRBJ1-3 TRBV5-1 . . CASSRQGDSGNTIYF TGCGCCAGCTCCAGGCAGGGCGATTCTGGAAACACCATATATTTT
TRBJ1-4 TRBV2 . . CASHRSQNEKLFF TGTGCCAGCCACCGATCCCAGAATGAAAAACTGTTTTTT
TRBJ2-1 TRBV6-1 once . CASSEGNEQFF TGTGCCAGCAGCGAGGGGAATGAGCAGTTCTTC
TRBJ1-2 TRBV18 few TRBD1 CASSEDRSYGYTF TGTGCCAGCTCAGAGGACAGGTCATATGGCTACACCTTC
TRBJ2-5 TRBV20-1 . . CSATDSIQETQYF TGCAGTGCGACGGACTCGATACAAGAGACCCAGTACTTC
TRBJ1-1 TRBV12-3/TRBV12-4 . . CASSLSSTEAFF TGTGCCAGCAGTTTATCGAGCACTGAAGCTTTCTTT
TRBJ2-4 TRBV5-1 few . CASSFRFGDAKNIQYF TGCGCCAGCAGCTTTCGGTTCGGAGACGCCAAAAACATTCAGTACTTC
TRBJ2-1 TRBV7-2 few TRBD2 CASSSGASGGADEQFF TGTGCCAGCAGCTCGGGGGCCAGCGGGGGGGCGGATGAGCAGTTCTTC
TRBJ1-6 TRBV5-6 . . CASSLFGGRYNSPLHF TGTGCCAGCAGCTTGTTCGGGGGCCGATATAATTCACCCCTCCACTTT
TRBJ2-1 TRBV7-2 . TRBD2 CASSSSGGPQGKTQFF TGTGCCAGCAGCTCTAGCGGGGGTCCCCAAGGAAAGACCCAGTTCTTC
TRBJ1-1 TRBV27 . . CASSLSGGGGYEAFF TGTGCCAGCAGTTTATCGGGGGGAGGAGGATATGAAGCTTTCTTT
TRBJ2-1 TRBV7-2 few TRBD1 CASSLGGTGGNEQFF TGTGCCAGCAGCTTAGGCGGGACAGGGGGAAATGAGCAGTTCTTC
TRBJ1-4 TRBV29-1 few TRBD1 CSVELNGGQGHEKLFF TGCAGCGTTGAGTTGAACGGGGGACAGGGGCACGAAAAACTGTTTTTT
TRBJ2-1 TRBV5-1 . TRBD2 CASSLVASGIANEQFF TGCGCCAGCAGCTTGGTAGCTAGCGGTATAGCCAATGAGCAGTTCTTC
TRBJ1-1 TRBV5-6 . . CASSRGIQGQAFF TGTGCCAGCAGCCGCGGCATACAGGGTCAAGCTTTCTTT
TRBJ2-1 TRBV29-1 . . CSVQRASSYEQFF TGCAGCGTTCAACGGGCGAGCTCCTACGAGCAGTTCTTC
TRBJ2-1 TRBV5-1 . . CASRPGQQNEQFF TGCGCCAGCAGGCCCGGACAGCAAAATGAGCAGTTCTTC
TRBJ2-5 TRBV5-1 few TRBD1 CASSVTGIQETQYF TGCGCCAGCAGCGTGACAGGGATCCAAGAGACCCAGTACTTC
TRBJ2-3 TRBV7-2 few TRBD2 CASSLVASGGTDTQYF TGTGCCAGCAGCTTAGTTGCTAGCGGGGGCACAGATACGCAGTATTTT
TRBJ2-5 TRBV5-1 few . CASSLLQGRETQYF TGCGCCAGCAGCTTGCTTCAGGGGCGGGAGACCCAGTACTTC
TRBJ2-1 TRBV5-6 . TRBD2 CASSSPGLAGGNEQFF TGTGCCAGCAGCTCACCGGGACTAGCGGGGGGCAATGAGCAGTTCTTC
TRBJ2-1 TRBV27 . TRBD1 CASSYARGHSYNEQFF TGTGCCAGCAGTTATGCCAGGGGGCACTCCTACAATGAGCAGTTCTTC
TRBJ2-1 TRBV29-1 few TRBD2 CSIRGLAGSSYNEQFF TGCAGCATTCGAGGACTAGCGGGGAGCTCCTACAATGAGCAGTTCTTC
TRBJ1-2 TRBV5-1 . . CASTGPGIPGYTF TGCGCCAGCACGGGACCTGGGATTCCCGGCTACACCTTC
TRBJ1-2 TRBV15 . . CATSRDASNYGYTF TGTGCCACCAGCAGAGATGCATCTAACTATGGCTACACCTTC
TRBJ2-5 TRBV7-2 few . CASSLAVGETQYF TGTGCCAGCAGTCTCGCGGTCGGGGAGACCCAGTACTTC
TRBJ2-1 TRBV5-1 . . CASSFWAGSSYNEQFF TGCGCCAGCAGCTTCTGGGCAGGGAGCTCCTACAATGAGCAGTTCTTC
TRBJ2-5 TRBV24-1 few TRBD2 CATSDAGLAEETQYF TGTGCCACCAGTGACGCGGGACTAGCGGAAGAGACCCAGTACTTC
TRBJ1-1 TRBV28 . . CASSRPPRQPNTEAFF TGTGCCAGCAGTCGACCGCCCCGACAGCCCAACACTGAAGCTTTCTTT
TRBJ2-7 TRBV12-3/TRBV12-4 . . CASSFSPFAYEQYF TGTGCCAGCAGTTTTAGTCCCTTTGCCTACGAGCAGTACTTC
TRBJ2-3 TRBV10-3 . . CAISEREDTDTQYF TGTGCCATCAGTGAGAGGGAGGACACAGATACGCAGTATTTT
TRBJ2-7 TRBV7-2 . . CASSLAVGGPEQYF TGTGCCAGCAGCTTAGCAGTTGGTGGTCCCGAGCAGTACTTC
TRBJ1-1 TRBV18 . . CASSMTRTEAFF TGTGCCAGCTCCATGACTCGTACTGAAGCTTTCTTT
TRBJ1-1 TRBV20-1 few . CSVRGGNTEAFF TGCAGTGTTAGGGGGGGGAACACTGAAGCTTTCTTT
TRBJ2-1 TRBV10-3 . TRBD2 CAISLTSGDESEQFF TGTGCCATCAGCCTGACTAGCGGGGACGAATCGGAGCAGTTCTTC
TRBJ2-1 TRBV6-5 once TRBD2 CASSYSALGRGGRYNEQFF TGTGCCAGCAGTTACTCGGCGCTTGGGCGGGGGGGACGGTACAATGAGCAGTTCTTC
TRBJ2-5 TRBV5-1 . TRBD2 CASSLGPAGDQETQYF TGCGCCAGCAGCTTGGGGCCAGCGGGGGATCAAGAGACCCAGTACTTC
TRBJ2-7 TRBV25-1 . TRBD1 CASSEETGLSYEQYF TGTGCCAGCAGTGAAGAGACAGGGTTATCCTACGAGCAGTACTTC
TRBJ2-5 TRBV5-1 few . CASSPHAAQETQYF TGCGCCAGCAGCCCCCATGCGGCCCAAGAGACCCAGTACTTC